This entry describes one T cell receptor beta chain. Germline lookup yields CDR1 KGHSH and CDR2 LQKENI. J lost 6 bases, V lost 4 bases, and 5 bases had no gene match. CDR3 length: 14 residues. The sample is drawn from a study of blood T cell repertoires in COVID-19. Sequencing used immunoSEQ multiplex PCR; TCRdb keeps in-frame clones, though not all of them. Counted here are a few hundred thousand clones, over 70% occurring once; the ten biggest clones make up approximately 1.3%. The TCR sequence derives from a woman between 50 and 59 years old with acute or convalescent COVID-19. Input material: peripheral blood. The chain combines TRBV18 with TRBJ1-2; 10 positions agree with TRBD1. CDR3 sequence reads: CASSQGQGVDGYTF. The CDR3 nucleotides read TGTGCCAGCTCACAAGGACAGGGGGTGGATGGCTACACCTTC.